A single sample gave rise to the 7 T cell receptor beta chains below, sequenced in a study of human T cells and chemical hapten exposure. Indicated time point: patch test 1, 2 weeks after DPC sensitization. Documented treatment: therapeutic diphenylcyclopropenone sensitization with weekly scalp DPC. One entry per CDR3 protein, called by TCRdb with MiXCR from the RACE reads. The sample yields approximately 350,000 distinct CDR3 sequences, around 7% seen once. This specimen was whole blood, taken in connection with sensitization to the hapten diphenylcyclopropenone (DPC). The receptors shown here come from a woman aged 18-29 years with alopecia areata. Some clones in this sample may be carry-over from other donors' samples.

V gene TRBV18 combines with J gene TRBJ2-3, with unresolved D. Germline lookup yields CDR1 KGHSH and CDR2 LQKENI. The CDR3 sequence is 15 residues long. Trimming pared 3 bases from V and 6 bases from J, leaving 16 bases between. The CDR3 DNA reads TGTGCCAGCTCACCTTCCGTCGCCAAGGCGGATACGCAGTATTTT. This translates into CASSPSVAKADTQYF.

The chain joins TRBV6-2 or TRBV6-3 to TRBJ1-6, with D maybe TRBD1 (6 bases). The CDR3 is made up of 15 amino acids. V lost 0 bases, J lost 8 bases, and 11 bases lay in between. CDR1 is MNHEY, CDR2 SVGEGT, per germline. Written as DNA, the CDR3 is TGTGCCAGCAGTTACTCGCTGGGGGCCTATTCACCCCTCCACTTT. Protein sequence: CASSYSLGAYSPLHF.

This clonotype has at least ten counts. The CDR3, as DNA: TGTGCCACCAGTGATTCCTCCAGGGTTACTAGCGGGGGGGCTGAGCAGTTCTTC. Protein: CATSDSSRVTSGGAEQFF. The rearrangement links TRBV24-1 to TRBJ2-1; TRBD2 matches 13 bases. This CDR3 is built from 18 residues. V lost 2 bases, J lost 9 bases, and 12 bases stayed unmatched. The V gene's germline CDR1 is KGHDR and CDR2 SFDVKD.

This clonotype appeared many times. This chain joins TRBV29-1 and TRBJ2-7; 7 bases match TRBD1. The trim removed 7 bases at V and 0 bases at J, leaving 3 bases unmatched. This CDR3 contains 12 residues. Per the germline V gene, CDR1 is SQVTM and CDR2 is ANQGSEA. For the CDR3, the DNA is TGCAGCGGACAGGGACCCTCCTACGAGCAGTACTTC. Encoded protein: CSGQGPSYEQYF.

This clonotype showed up many times. The chain has TRBV6-1 and TRBJ1-6; no definite D call. V gave up 2 bases and J gave up 6 bases, with 5 bases separating them. CDR1 MNHNS and CDR2 SASEGT come from the germline V gene. The CDR3 is 13 residues long. CDR3 bases: TGTGCCAGCAGTGAATTTGGTAATTCACCCCTCCACTTT. Encoded protein: CASSEFGNSPLHF.

The table lists this clonotype with a few counts. The gene calls are TRBV20-1 and TRBJ1-5, with D unresolved. Germline CDR1 and CDR2: DFQATT and SNEGSKA (reference sequence). The CDR3 loop spans 15 amino acids. Trimming took 5 bases from V and 4 from J, leaving 18 bases between them. The CDR3 bases are TGCAGTGCTTCACCCCCAACTGAGAGGAATCAGCCCCAGCATTTT. It codes for CSASPPTERNQPQHF.

This clonotype was detected many times. The chain is built from TRBV4-1 and TRBJ2-3; TRBD2 aligns across 9 bases. Per the germline V gene, CDR1 is MGHRA and CDR2 is YSYEKL. V lost 4 bases and J lost 2; bases outside the gene matches: 13. The length of the CDR3 is 18 residues. The DNA for the CDR3 is TGCGCCAGCAGCCGAGGCCCGTTGACTAGCGGACTCACAGATACGCAGTATTTT. Translation: CASSRGPLTSGLTDTQYF.